Listed below are T cell receptor beta chains from one sample, sequenced in a study of T cells after yellow fever vaccination. MiXCR, applied by TCRdb to the 5' RACE reads, yields one record per CDR3 protein. The sample holds about 340,000 distinct CDR3 sequences, 3% to 4.5% seen once. The source material was PBMCs, sampled 5 days after the yellow fever booster vaccination. The receptors stem from a man aged 18 to 29 who received the YFV17D yellow fever vaccine. Both conserved end residues are part of each CDR3. Each record gives: D gene, clone size, J gene, V gene, CDR3 protein, CDR3 DNA. A D gene is named only where the DNA matches it firmly. The size entry is marked missing in some rows and otherwise reads once, few, many or a size class.

d_gene: NA
abundance: few
j_gene: TRBJ1-5
v_gene: TRBV9
CDR3aa: CASSPTTGTHQPQHF
CDR3nt: TGTGCCAGCAGCCCAACAACCGGGACACATCAGCCCCAGCATTTT

d_gene: NA
abundance: few
j_gene: TRBJ2-2
v_gene: TRBV5-1
CDR3aa: CASSLGRSGELFF
CDR3nt: TGCGCCAGCAGCTTGGGGAGATCCGGGGAGCTGTTTTTT

d_gene: NA
abundance: NA
j_gene: TRBJ2-7
v_gene: TRBV27
CDR3aa: CASSAGTDYEQYF
CDR3nt: TGTGCCAGCAGCGCGGGGACGGACTACGAGCAGTACTTC

d_gene: NA
abundance: many
j_gene: TRBJ2-5
v_gene: TRBV23-1
CDR3aa: CASSQCDGSGGETQYF
CDR3nt: TGCGCCAGCAGTCAATGTGATGGGAGCGGAGGGGAGACCCAGTACTTC

d_gene: NA
abundance: few
j_gene: TRBJ2-2
v_gene: TRBV28
CDR3aa: CASSPGRYTGELFF
CDR3nt: TGTGCCAGCAGTCCGGGACGTTACACCGGGGAGCTGTTTTTT

d_gene: NA
abundance: few
j_gene: TRBJ2-2
v_gene: TRBV7-9
CDR3aa: CASSSPGPGELFF
CDR3nt: TGTGCCAGCAGTTCTCCAGGGCCCGGGGAGCTGTTTTTT

d_gene: TRBD2
abundance: few
j_gene: TRBJ2-3
v_gene: TRBV6-1
CDR3aa: CASSRLAGSRDTQYF
CDR3nt: TGTGCCAGCAGTAGACTAGCGGGGTCGAGAGATACGCAGTATTTT

d_gene: TRBD1
abundance: NA
j_gene: TRBJ1-6
v_gene: TRBV7-2
CDR3aa: CASSRTGYSYNSPLHF
CDR3nt: TGTGCCAGCAGCCGGACAGGGTACTCCTATAATTCACCCCTCCACTTT

d_gene: NA
abundance: few
j_gene: TRBJ2-2
v_gene: TRBV6-1
CDR3aa: CASSQRDVTGELFF
CDR3nt: TGTGCCAGCAGCCAAAGGGATGTCACCGGGGAGCTGTTTTTT

d_gene: NA
abundance: many
j_gene: TRBJ1-6
v_gene: TRBV5-1
CDR3aa: CASSSRRARNSPLHF
CDR3nt: TGCGCCAGCAGCTCCCGCAGGGCCCGTAATTCACCCCTCCACTTT

d_gene: NA
abundance: many
j_gene: TRBJ1-1
v_gene: TRBV29-1
CDR3aa: CSVDTTEGNTEAFF
CDR3nt: TGCAGCGTTGATACGACAGAGGGGAACACTGAAGCTTTCTTT

d_gene: NA
abundance: many
j_gene: TRBJ2-5
v_gene: TRBV9
CDR3aa: CASSRWADQETQYF
CDR3nt: TGTGCCAGCAGTCGGTGGGCGGACCAAGAGACCCAGTACTTC

d_gene: NA
abundance: many
j_gene: TRBJ2-3
v_gene: TRBV7-8
CDR3aa: CASSSSTSDTQYF
CDR3nt: TGTGCCAGCAGCTCCTCGACTTCAGATACGCAGTATTTT

d_gene: NA
abundance: once
j_gene: TRBJ1-2
v_gene: TRBV4-2
CDR3aa: CASSQDSGTSRPLGYTF
CDR3nt: TGTGCCAGCAGCCAAGATAGTGGGACGTCCCGCCCTTTGGGCTACACCTTC

d_gene: TRBD2
abundance: many
j_gene: TRBJ2-3
v_gene: TRBV10-3
CDR3aa: CAISDLAGGQGDTQYF
CDR3nt: TGTGCCATCAGTGATCTTGCGGGGGGCCAGGGAGATACGCAGTATTTT

d_gene: TRBD2
abundance: few
j_gene: TRBJ2-1
v_gene: TRBV20-1
CDR3aa: CSASPGLAGPLALF
CDR3nt: TGCAGTGCGTCTCCGGGACTAGCGGGGCCGTTGGCACTCTTC

d_gene: NA
abundance: NA
j_gene: TRBJ2-5
v_gene: TRBV5-1
CDR3aa: CASNPRTGETQYF
CDR3nt: TGCGCCAGCAACCCGAGGACTGGCGAGACCCAGTACTTC

d_gene: NA
abundance: few
j_gene: TRBJ1-2
v_gene: TRBV13
CDR3aa: CASSYQPLTPGRYGYTF
CDR3nt: TGTGCCAGCAGCTACCAACCCCTGACCCCGGGACGCTATGGCTACACCTTC

d_gene: NA
abundance: NA
j_gene: TRBJ1-6
v_gene: TRBV7-2
CDR3aa: CASSLWTQSSYNSPLHF
CDR3nt: TGTGCCAGCAGCCTATGGACTCAGAGCTCCTATAATTCACCCCTCCACTTT

d_gene: NA
abundance: many
j_gene: TRBJ2-5
v_gene: TRBV20-1
CDR3aa: CSASPPNPETQYF
CDR3nt: TGCAGTGCGAGCCCCCCAAACCCAGAGACCCAGTACTTC

d_gene: TRBD1
abundance: NA
j_gene: TRBJ2-1
v_gene: TRBV24-1
CDR3aa: CAAQGAGEQFF
CDR3nt: TGTGCCGCACAGGGGGCGGGGGAGCAGTTCTTC

d_gene: NA
abundance: NA
j_gene: TRBJ2-7
v_gene: TRBV5-1
CDR3aa: CASSLEDSFSAYEQYF
CDR3nt: TGCGCCAGCAGCTTGGAGGACAGTTTTTCTGCCTACGAGCAGTACTTC

d_gene: NA
abundance: few
j_gene: TRBJ1-2
v_gene: TRBV7-2
CDR3aa: CASSLLGALGGYTF
CDR3nt: TGTGCCAGCAGCTTACTGGGGGCGTTGGGTGGCTACACCTTC

d_gene: NA
abundance: few
j_gene: TRBJ2-1
v_gene: TRBV27
CDR3aa: CASSSDDYNEQFF
CDR3nt: TGTGCCAGCAGTTCGGACGATTACAATGAGCAGTTCTTC

d_gene: NA
abundance: many
j_gene: TRBJ2-7
v_gene: TRBV18
CDR3aa: CASSPGGTYEQYF
CDR3nt: TGTGCCAGCTCACCTGGCGGGACCTACGAGCAGTACTTC

d_gene: NA
abundance: NA
j_gene: TRBJ1-4
v_gene: TRBV18
CDR3aa: CASSPGTPREKLFF
CDR3nt: TGTGCCAGCTCACCCGGGACCCCGCGGGAAAAACTGTTTTTT

d_gene: NA
abundance: NA
j_gene: TRBJ1-4
v_gene: TRBV9
CDR3aa: CASSARLGLGDEKLFF
CDR3nt: TGTGCCAGCAGCGCCCGATTGGGGTTAGGGGATGAAAAACTGTTTTTT

d_gene: NA
abundance: many
j_gene: TRBJ1-2
v_gene: TRBV3-1
CDR3aa: CASSHWTTAYGYTF
CDR3nt: TGTGCCAGCAGCCACTGGACAACGGCCTATGGCTACACCTTC

d_gene: TRBD1
abundance: many
j_gene: TRBJ1-4
v_gene: TRBV5-1
CDR3aa: CASSFGTDNEKLFF
CDR3nt: TGCGCCAGCAGCTTCGGGACAGATAATGAAAAACTGTTTTTT

d_gene: NA
abundance: many
j_gene: TRBJ1-2
v_gene: TRBV24-1
CDR3aa: CATSQSQGFGGYTF
CDR3nt: TGTGCCACCAGTCAATCCCAGGGTTTTGGAGGCTACACCTTC

d_gene: NA
abundance: many
j_gene: TRBJ2-2
v_gene: TRBV18
CDR3aa: CASSPIGASGELFF
CDR3nt: TGTGCCAGCTCACCAATCGGGGCTTCCGGGGAGCTGTTTTTT

d_gene: NA
abundance: NA
j_gene: TRBJ2-3
v_gene: TRBV18
CDR3aa: CASSPKGISSPDTQYF
CDR3nt: TGTGCCAGCTCTCCTAAAGGGATTAGTTCCCCAGATACGCAGTATTTT

d_gene: NA
abundance: few
j_gene: TRBJ1-2
v_gene: TRBV14
CDR3aa: CASSQEGGLLYGYTF
CDR3nt: TGTGCCAGCAGCCAAGAGGGTGGTCTTTTATATGGCTACACCTTC

d_gene: TRBD1
abundance: many
j_gene: TRBJ2-3
v_gene: TRBV5-1
CDR3aa: CASSSTGGDTQYF
CDR3nt: TGCGCCAGCAGCTCCACAGGGGGCGATACGCAGTATTTT

d_gene: NA
abundance: many
j_gene: TRBJ2-3
v_gene: TRBV4-3
CDR3aa: CASSRGLGEVGDTQYF
CDR3nt: TGCGCCAGCAGCCGGGGGTTGGGTGAAGTAGGAGATACGCAGTATTTT

d_gene: NA
abundance: many
j_gene: TRBJ2-2
v_gene: TRBV5-1
CDR3aa: CASSLDSSNTGELFF
CDR3nt: TGCGCCAGCAGCTTGGACTCGTCGAACACCGGGGAGCTGTTTTTT

d_gene: NA
abundance: NA
j_gene: TRBJ2-3
v_gene: TRBV4-2
CDR3aa: CASSQGGKDTQYF
CDR3nt: TGTGCCAGCAGCCAGGGTGGGAAGGATACGCAGTATTTT

d_gene: NA
abundance: many
j_gene: TRBJ2-3
v_gene: TRBV5-1
CDR3aa: CASSLLGTTDTQYF
CDR3nt: TGCGCCAGCAGCCTGCTAGGCACCACAGATACGCAGTATTTT

d_gene: NA
abundance: few
j_gene: TRBJ2-7
v_gene: TRBV5-1
CDR3aa: CASSGRRDPGGEQYF
CDR3nt: TGCGCCAGCAGCGGACGCCGGGATCCCGGGGGAGAGCAGTACTTC

d_gene: NA
abundance: NA
j_gene: TRBJ2-2
v_gene: TRBV12-3/TRBV12-4
CDR3aa: CASTQGGANTGELFF
CDR3nt: TGTGCCAGCACTCAAGGCGGGGCGAACACCGGGGAGCTGTTTTTT

d_gene: NA
abundance: NA
j_gene: TRBJ1-2
v_gene: TRBV5-1
CDR3aa: CASSSSTRQDNYGYTF
CDR3nt: TGCGCCAGCAGCTCGTCCACGAGGCAGGATAACTATGGCTACACCTTC

d_gene: NA
abundance: NA
j_gene: TRBJ2-3
v_gene: TRBV28
CDR3aa: CASSPLSVFWPAF
CDR3nt: NA

d_gene: TRBD1
abundance: many
j_gene: TRBJ2-5
v_gene: TRBV6-5
CDR3aa: CASRNGQAQETQYF
CDR3nt: TGTGCCAGCAGAAATGGACAGGCGCAAGAGACCCAGTACTTC

d_gene: NA
abundance: many
j_gene: TRBJ1-2
v_gene: TRBV4-2
CDR3aa: CASSQEAWESNYGYTF
CDR3nt: TGTGCCAGCAGCCAAGAAGCTTGGGAGTCGAACTATGGCTACACCTTC

d_gene: NA
abundance: few
j_gene: TRBJ2-6
v_gene: TRBV5-5
CDR3aa: CASSLVRVANVLTF
CDR3nt: TGTGCCAGCAGCTTGGTGAGGGTGGCCAACGTCCTGACTTTC

d_gene: TRBD1
abundance: NA
j_gene: TRBJ2-3
v_gene: TRBV11-1
CDR3aa: CASSVQGRIDTQYF
CDR3nt: TGTGCCAGCAGCGTACAGGGGAGAATAGATACGCAGTATTTT